Sequencing of this T cell receptor (beta chain) was carried out in a study of blood T cell repertoires in COVID-19. Study-level information: Some COVID-19 samples were acute and others convalescent; all came from the United States, Italy and Spain. The analysed material was cDNA or gDNA that came from T cells, B-cell-depleted T cells, or PBMCs.

The V gene's germline CDR1 is SNHLY and CDR2 FYNNEI. The junction had 4 bases not matched to a gene; V was cut back by 2 bases and J by 2 bases. The CDR3 totals 15 residues. Sequencing used immunoSEQ multiplex PCR; TCRdb keeps in-frame clones, though not all of them. Among 40,000 to 55,000 clones listed, approximately 84% were seen once. This clone was detected only once. The source is a man aged 50 to 60 with active COVID-19. The chain couples TRBV2 to TRBJ2-5; the match to TRBD2 covers 8 bases. Sequences were obtained from peripheral blood. CDR3 sequence reads: CASSEFAGGQETQYF. As DNA, the CDR3 is TGTGCCAGCAGTGAATTTGCGGGGGGTCAAGAGACCCAGTACTTC.